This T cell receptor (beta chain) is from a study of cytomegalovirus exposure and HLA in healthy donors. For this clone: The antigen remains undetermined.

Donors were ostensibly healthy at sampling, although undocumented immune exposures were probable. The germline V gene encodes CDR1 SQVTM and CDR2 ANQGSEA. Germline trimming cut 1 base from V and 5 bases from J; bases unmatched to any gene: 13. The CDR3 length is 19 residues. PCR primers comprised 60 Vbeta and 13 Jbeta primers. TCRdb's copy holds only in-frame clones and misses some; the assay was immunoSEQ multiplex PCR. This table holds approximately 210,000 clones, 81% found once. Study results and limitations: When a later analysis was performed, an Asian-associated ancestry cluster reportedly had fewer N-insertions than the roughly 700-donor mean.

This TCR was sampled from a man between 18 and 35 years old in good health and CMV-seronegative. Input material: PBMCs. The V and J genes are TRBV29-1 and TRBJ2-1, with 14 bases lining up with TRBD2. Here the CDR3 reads CSVEGVRGLAGVVDNEQFF. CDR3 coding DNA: TGCAGCGTTGAAGGGGTCAGGGGACTAGCGGGAGTAGTCGACAATGAGCAGTTCTTC.